This T cell receptor beta chain was obtained from a study of cytomegalovirus exposure and HLA in healthy donors. The CDR3 consists of 14 residues. The germline V gene has CDR1 MNHNS and CDR2 SASEGT. Germline trimming cut 7 bases from V and 5 bases from J; bases unmatched to any gene: 9. PCR employed 60 Vbeta and 13 Jbeta primers. Measured with immunoSEQ multiplex PCR; TCRdb has only the in-frame clones, and not every one. The sample has some 120,000 clones. This clonotype originated in a man in his late teens or twenties in good health and CMV-seronegative. This chain uses TRBV6-1 with TRBJ2-7; 9 nucleotides line up with TRBD1. The sequencing input was PBMCs. CDR3: CASKPGQGTHEQYF. Written as DNA, the CDR3 is TGTGCCAGCAAACCGGGACAGGGAACCCACGAGCAGTACTTC.